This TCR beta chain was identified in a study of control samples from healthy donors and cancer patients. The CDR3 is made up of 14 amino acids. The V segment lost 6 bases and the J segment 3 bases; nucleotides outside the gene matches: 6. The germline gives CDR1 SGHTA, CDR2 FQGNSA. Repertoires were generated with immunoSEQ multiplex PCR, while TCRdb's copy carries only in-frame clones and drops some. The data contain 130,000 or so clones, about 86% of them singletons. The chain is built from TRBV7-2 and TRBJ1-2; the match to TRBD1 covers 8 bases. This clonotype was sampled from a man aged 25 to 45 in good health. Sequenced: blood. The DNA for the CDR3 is TGTGCCAGCAGGGACAGGGCCGGGGACTATGGCTACACCTTC. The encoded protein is CASRDRAGDYGYTF. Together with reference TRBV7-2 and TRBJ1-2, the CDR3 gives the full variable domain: GAGVSQSPSNKVTEKGKDVELRCDPISGHTALYWYRQSLGQGLEFLIYFQGNSAPDKSGLPSDRFSAERTGGSVSTLTIQRTQQEDSAVYLCASRDRAGDYGYTFGSGTRLTVV.